The 29 T cell receptor beta chains given below trace back to one sample, sequenced in a study of identical twins. TCRdb re-called the 5' RACE reads through MiXCR, storing one row per CDR3 protein. The sample records 1.5 million or so distinct CDR3 sequences, around 29% being singletons. The specimen sequenced was cord blood. These receptors were obtained from a newborn girl in good health.

This clonotype was observed at least ten times. The chain combines TRBV10-3 with TRBJ1-5; D is unclear. Germline loops: CDR1 ENHRY, CDR2 SYGVKD. The CDR3 sequence is 13 residues long. V lost 3 bases and J 6 bases, leaving 9 bases between the germline ends. The chain's CDR3 is CAISEEGRQPQHF. DNA of the CDR3: TGTGCCATCAGTGAAGAGGGCCGTCAGCCCCAGCATTTT.

The chain couples TRBV2 to TRBJ2-4; D tentatively fits TRBD1 or TRBD2 (6 bases each). This CDR3 is built from 16 residues. Trimming removed 6 bases at V and 1 base at J, with 16 bases between. Germline V lookup: CDR1 SNHLY, CDR2 FYNNEI. CDR3 sequence: CASSKGEGGAKNIQYF. DNA of the CDR3: TGTGCCAGCAGCAAGGGAGAGGGGGGTGCCAAAAACATTCAGTACTTC.

In regard to this clonotype: Germline and junction disagree at one end, which may indicate a read error. The chain employs TRBV20-1 and TRBJ1-6; D might be TRBD1 (5 bases). This CDR3 spans 15 amino acids. Per the germline V gene, CDR1 is DFQATT and CDR2 is SNEGSKA (reference sequence). The CDR3 DNA reads TGTAGTGCTAGGAGGTCAGGGACCTATAATTCACCCCTCCACTTT. Its translation is CSARRSGTYNSPLHF.

This rearrangement joins TRBV20-1 to TRBJ2-7; 11 bases fit TRBD1. Losses at the gene ends were 5 bases for V and 2 bases for J; bases not matched to a gene: 5. The CDR3 consists of 14 residues. The germline V gene has CDR1 DFQATT and CDR2 SNEGSKA (reference sequence). CDR3 protein: CSAPGTGGTYEQYF. Here the CDR3 DNA reads TGCAGTGCTCCCGGGACAGGGGGAACCTACGAGCAGTACTTC.

This clonotype appeared a few times. The chain combines TRBV30 with TRBJ2-7; the D is unclear. This CDR3 spans 14 amino acids. Per germline, CDR1 GTSNPN and CDR2 SVGIG (reference sequence). Trimming took off 3 bases at V and 7 bases at J, with 19 bases between the two ends. This CDR3 is CAWRPPVFFDEQYF. As DNA, the CDR3 is TGTGCCTGGAGGCCCCCGGTATTTTTTGATGAGCAGTACTTC.

This chain connects TRBV19 to TRBJ1-1; D uncertain. V was shortened by 3 bases and J by 4 bases, with 15 bases between the two germline ends. The germline V gene has CDR1 LNHDA and CDR2 SQIVND (reference sequence). The CDR3 sequence is 15 residues long. The DNA for the CDR3 is TGTGCCAGTAGTATCCCCGGACGAGGCGGCACTGAAGCTTTCTTT. Translated: CASSIPGRGGTEAFF.

This clonotype was seen a few times. This chain joins TRBV28 and TRBJ2-2; unclear D gene. This CDR3 is 16 amino acids long. The germline V gene has CDR1 MDHEN and CDR2 SYDVKM. Trimming stripped 3 bases from V and 0 bases from J, with 11 bases between. The CDR3 nucleotides read TGTGCCAGCAGTTTTTTTCGGCTTCCGAACACCGGGGAGCTGTTTTTT. Amino acid sequence: CASSFFRLPNTGELFF.

This clonotype was seen repeatedly, ten times or more. V gene TRBV27 combines with J gene TRBJ1-6, with TRBD1 identical over 8 bases. Looked up from germline, CDR1 is MNHEY and CDR2 is SMNVEV (reference sequence). V shed 3 bases, J shed 7 bases, and the junction held 2 bases outside the gene matches. This CDR3 has 14 residues. The CDR3 here is CASSFDRGNSPLHF. As DNA, the CDR3 is TGTGCCAGCAGTTTTGACAGGGGAAATTCACCCCTCCACTTT.

The V and J genes are TRBV7-9 and TRBJ2-7, with D possibly being TRBD1 (7 bases). The DNA matches TRBJ2-1 better at its end, which makes the J call doubtful. The CDR3 length is 15 residues. Germline V gene lookup returns CDR1 SEHNR and CDR2 FQNEAQ (reference sequence). The CDR3: CASSFAGQSSYEQFF. The CDR3 DNA sequence: TGTGCCAGCAGCTTTGCGGGACAGAGCTCCTACGAGCAGTTCTTC.

V usage is TRBV27 and J usage is TRBJ2-3; 10 nucleotides match TRBD1. This CDR3 has 13 amino acids. V gave up 0 bases and J gave up 9 bases; unmatched junction bases: 0. Germline loops: CDR1 MNHEY, CDR2 SMNVEV (reference sequence). This CDR3 is CASSLSGQGTQYF. CDR3 sequence (DNA): TGTGCCAGCAGTTTATCGGGACAGGGGACGCAGTATTTT.

The chain uses TRBV6-6 and TRBJ1-2; the D is unclear. The CDR3 runs to 12 residues. Germline lookup yields CDR1 MNHNY and CDR2 SVGAGI (reference sequence). The V end was cut by 5 bases, the J end by 6 bases, with 10 bases between. CDR3 nucleotide sequence: TGTGCCAGCAGTCATGACATACATGGCTACACCTTC. It specifies CASSHDIHGYTF.

The chain links TRBV12-3 or TRBV12-4 to TRBJ1-2; D possibly corresponds to TRBD1 (5 bases). V was pared by 1 base and J by 9 bases, with 12 bases between. The CDR3 has 13 amino acids. CDR3 in amino acids: CASSLGSRGSYTF. CDR3 sequence (DNA): TGTGCCAGCAGTTTAGGCAGCCGGGGCAGCTACACCTTC.

The sample holds a few counts of this clonotype. The V call is TRBV6-5, the J call TRBJ2-1, with 7 positions matching TRBD2. The CDR3 runs 13 residues. Looked up from germline, CDR1 is MNHEY and CDR2 is SVGAGI. With 4 bases clipped from V and 7 bases from J, the junction kept 4 bases outside the gene matches. CDR3 region: CASSSRLANEQFF. CDR3 nucleotides: TGTGCCAGCAGTTCCCGACTAGCAAATGAGCAGTTCTTC.

This clonotype was counted between two and nine times. V usage is TRBV27 and J usage is TRBJ2-6, with D tentatively TRBD2 (5 bases). The V end was cut by 7 bases, the J end by 4 bases, with 14 bases between. Germline CDR1 and CDR2: MNHEY and SMNVEV (reference sequence). This CDR3 is built from 15 residues. CDR3 in DNA: TGTGCCAGCAAAAACGGGATTCTGGGGGCCAACGTCCTGACTTTC. Residues: CASKNGILGANVLTF.

This chain connects TRBV5-1 to TRBJ1-6; 7 positions match TRBD1. This CDR3 region has 14 residues. J was trimmed by 9 bases and V by 2 bases; bases with no gene match: 5. Per the germline V gene, CDR1 is SGHRS and CDR2 is YFSETQ. DNA for the CDR3: TGCGCCAGCAGCTTCAACAGGGGCGGTTCACCCCTCCACTTT. Translated, it gives CASSFNRGGSPLHF. The full variable domain, with the rest looked up from reference TRBV5-1 and TRBJ1-6, is KAGVTQTPRYLIKTRGQQVTLSCSPISGHRSVSWYQQTPGQGLQFLFEYFSETQRNKGNFPGRFSGRQFSNSRSEMNVSTLELGDSALYLCASSFNRGGSPLHFGNGTRLTVT.

The rearrangement links TRBV28 to TRBJ2-7; TRBD1 matches 7 bases. J was trimmed by 2 bases and V by 6 bases; bases with no gene match: 7. CDR3 length: 14 amino acids. Germline V gives CDR1 MDHEN, CDR2 SYDVKM. For the CDR3, the DNA is TGTGCCAGCAGCGCGATCGGGACAGCCTACGAGCAGTACTTC. Residues: CASSAIGTAYEQYF.

J is TRBJ2-3 and V is TRBV12-3 or TRBV12-4; 9 bases are shared with TRBD1. The CDR3 covers 16 residues. Losses at the gene ends were 5 bases for V and 4 bases for J; bases not matched to a gene: 10. CDR3: CASSPGQGRKADTQYF. CDR3 nucleotide sequence: TGTGCCAGCAGTCCCGGACAGGGGAGGAAAGCAGATACGCAGTATTTT.

This clonotype was seen more than once but under ten times. The rearrangement links TRBV18 to TRBJ1-2; no clear D gene. The CDR3 contains 14 residues. Deletions cut 1 base from V and 2 bases from J, with 8 bases between. Germline V gives CDR1 KGHSH, CDR2 LQKENI. In DNA form, the CDR3 reads TGTGCCAGCTCACCACGACCAGACAACTATGGCTACACCTTC. This sequence encodes CASSPRPDNYGYTF. Supplemented by reference TRBV18 and TRBJ1-2, the full variable domain reads NAGVMQNPRHLVRRRGQEARLRCSPMKGHSHVYWYRQLPEEGLKFMVYLQKENIIDESGMPKERFSAEFPKEGPSILRIQQVVRGDSAAYFCASSPRPDNYGYTFGSGTRLTVV.

The chain is built from TRBV20-1 and TRBJ1-6, with D possibly being TRBD1 (5 bases). The CDR3 loop spans 15 amino acids. Trimming pared 0 bases from V and 4 bases from J, leaving 10 bases between. Looked up from germline, CDR1 is DFQATT and CDR2 is SNEGSKA (reference sequence). For the CDR3, the DNA is TGCAGTGCTAGAGAGGGGGGTGGATATAATTCACCCCTCCACTTT. It codes for CSAREGGGYNSPLHF.

The chain has TRBV4-2 and TRBJ1-2; D unclear. The length of the CDR3 is 14 residues. Per the germline V gene, CDR1 is LGHNA and CDR2 is YNFKEQ. The V end lost 0 bases, the J end lost 7 bases, and 12 bases lay between the germline ends. The CDR3 sequence is CASSQEEGIGGYTF. In DNA form, the CDR3 reads TGTGCCAGCAGCCAAGAAGAGGGAATAGGTGGCTACACCTTC.

This chain joins TRBV7-7 and TRBJ2-4; D perhaps matches TRBD1 (5 bases). The V gene's germline CDR1 is SSHAT and CDR2 FNYEAQ (reference sequence). Trimming pared 8 bases from V and 3 bases from J, leaving 20 bases between. The CDR3 is made up of 16 amino acids. CDR3: CASGILQGEGKNIQYF. CDR3 in DNA: TGTGCCAGCGGCATACTTCAAGGGGAAGGCAAAAACATTCAGTACTTC.

The chain uses TRBV6-4 and TRBJ1-6; 7 bases line up with TRBD1. Germline CDR1 and CDR2: MRHNA and SNTAGT. The CDR3 runs 16 residues. V lost 4 bases to trimming and J lost 10 bases; unmatched junction nucleotides: 13. The CDR3 spells CASSAFAGTVSSPLHF. CDR3 bases: TGTGCCAGCAGTGCCTTCGCCGGGACAGTTTCGTCACCCCTCCACTTT.

The rearrangement joins TRBV5-6 to TRBJ2-7, with 7 bases aligning to TRBD2. The CDR3 runs 15 residues. V trimming: 4 bases; J trimming: 7 bases; junction bases outside the gene matches: 14. Germline CDR1 and CDR2: SGHDT and YYEEEE. The CDR3 DNA follows: TGTGCCAGCAGCCCTTTGGGGGGGGATCACAATGAGCAGTACTTC. Protein sequence: CASSPLGGDHNEQYF.

This clonotype showed up just a few times. The chain carries TRBV10-2 and TRBJ2-3, with 8 bases identical to TRBD2. Trimming at V came to 2 bases and at J to 6 bases, leaving 7 bases not matched to a gene. This CDR3 has 15 residues. The germline V gene has CDR1 WSHSY and CDR2 SAAADI. The CDR3 is CASSETSGQGDTQYF. The CDR3 DNA is TGCGCCAGCAGTGAGACTAGCGGACAAGGGGATACGCAGTATTTT.

The chain carries TRBV20-1 and TRBJ1-5; a weak D match, TRBD1 (5 bases). V lost 5 bases and J lost 6, with 17 bases in between. Germline V gene sequence: CDR1 DFQATT, CDR2 SNEGSKA (reference sequence). This CDR3 is 14 amino acids long. The CDR3 sequence is CSAVAGPVGQPQHF. The CDR3 DNA reads as TGCAGTGCTGTGGCAGGGCCTGTGGGTCAGCCCCAGCATTTT.

The table lists this clonotype with a few counts. This chain joins TRBV4-1 and TRBJ1-1; D is unresolved. Germline-derived CDR1 and CDR2 are MGHRA and YSYEKL. The CDR3 contains 15 residues. Trimming shortened V by 1 base and J by 4 bases, and 13 bases separated the two germline ends. CDR3 region: CASSQVGGGSTEAFF. CDR3 nucleotide sequence: TGCGCCAGCAGCCAAGTGGGCGGTGGGAGCACTGAAGCTTTCTTT.

The chain uses TRBV20-1 and TRBJ2-1, with TRBD2 matching over 9 bases. Germline CDR1 reads DFQATT; CDR2 reads SNEGSKA (reference sequence). V lost 3 bases to trimming and J lost 0 bases; unmatched junction nucleotides: 6. CDR3 length: 16 residues. The CDR3 is CSASSRTSASYNEQFF. The CDR3 nucleotides are TGCAGTGCTAGTTCCCGGACTAGCGCCTCCTACAATGAGCAGTTCTTC.

CDR3 bases: TGCAGTGTTGGGGGACAGGCCTTCTCCTACAATGAGCAGTTCTTC. As protein: CSVGGQAFSYNEQFF. The chain uses TRBV20-1 and TRBJ2-1; 8 nucleotides align to TRBD1. Unmatched junction bases numbered 8, after V lost 7 bases and J lost 0 bases. The CDR3 runs to 15 residues. Germline V gene lookup returns CDR1 DFQATT and CDR2 SNEGSKA (reference sequence).

This clonotype was seen a handful of times. The chain employs TRBV10-3 and TRBJ1-5; TRBD1 matches at 7 bases. V was pared by 4 bases and J by 3 bases, with 3 bases of the junction left unmatched. CDR1 is ENHRY, CDR2 SYGVKD, per germline. The CDR3 spans 14 residues. CDR3 sequence reads: CAISGDSTNQPQHF. CDR3 nucleotides: TGTGCCATCAGTGGGGACAGTACCAATCAGCCCCAGCATTTT.